This record looks at one T cell receptor (beta chain) sequence and its context. Measured with immunoSEQ multiplex PCR; TCRdb has only the in-frame clones, and not every one. The table records 75,000 to 95,000 clones, roughly 80% of them present only once. This sample was taken from a study of radiotherapy plus CTLA-4 blockade in lung cancer. J gave up 10 bases and V 4 bases, and 8 bases lay outside the gene matches. Germline V CDR1 and CDR2: SGHDT, YYEEEE. CDR3 size: 15 residues. The source material was peripheral blood, sampled from a patient treated with radiotherapy plus ipilimumab. The receptor was derived from a human donor with non-small cell lung cancer that progressed on radiotherapy plus ipilimumab. The J gene is TRBJ1-6, the V gene TRBV5-6; 10 bases are shared with TRBD1. The CDR3 DNA is TGTGCCAGCAGCAAGGACAGGGGGTCAAACTCACCCCTCCACTTT. Residues: CASSKDRGSNSPLHF.